The TCR beta chain described here comes from a study of CD8 T cells in ankylosing spondylitis (dated by TCRdb to about 2017). For context, the study as a whole: The study set out to find disease-linked TCR variants by profiling T cell receptor beta repertoires in ankylosing spondylitis patients and healthy donors. The full study cohort comprised around 25 ankylosing spondylitis patients and 110 or so healthy donors. Peripheral blood samples were taken, and synovial fluid was additionally collected from ankylosing spondylitis patients. The full study reports these points: According to the report, matched synovial fluid samples from ankylosing spondylitis patients were significantly enriched for the disease-linked clones. A TCR beta motif made up of several highly homologous amino acid variants appeared to be characteristic of blood from ankylosing spondylitis patients. Some TCR beta motif variants had previously been reported in synovial fluid and blood of reactive arthritis patients, which suggested common disease-initiation mechanisms. A CD8+ phenotype was shown by the disease-linked clones, which were found at relatively low frequencies in peripheral blood.

The trim is 6 bases for V and 4 bases for J, with a gap of 9 bases between the germline ends. Looking up the germline V gene yields CDR1 MRHNA and CDR2 SNTAGT. Taken from cysteine to phenylalanine, the CDR3 has 13 residues. The read is trimmed to its CDR3 DNA, 39 bases read in frame from base 1. The sequencer listed for this sample is Illumina HiSeq 2500. Quantitative 5'-RACE with molecular barcodes was used to prepare TCR beta libraries. Per the source publication's procedure: To identify disease-linked TCR variants, a new computational method was used, one built on a probabilistic model of VDJ rearrangement. The raw public reads went through TCRdb reprocessing: fastp at Q25, MiXCR clone calling, in-frame beta chains kept. Each CDR3 protein appears once, grouped with its most common genes and DNA. These V and J calls derive from TCRdb rather than the authors' analysis. In this sample the table shows some 800,000 distinct CDR3 sequences, 12% of which occur a single time. The ten largest account for about 0.5% of the sample.

This clonotype showed up many times. Its antigen remains unidentified. There are no base qualities to consult, and no much larger clone falls within one base. Sequenced sample: blood, either unsorted or a sorted T cell fraction (not recorded which). The source of this sequence is a male donor with ankylosing spondylitis. The chain uses TRBV6-4 and TRBJ2-2; the D segment could be TRBD1, given 5 matching bases. The CDR3 region has the sequence CASRGLSTGELFF. In nucleotides, the sequence is TGTGCCAGCAGGGGGCTGAGCACCGGGGAGCTGTTTTTT.